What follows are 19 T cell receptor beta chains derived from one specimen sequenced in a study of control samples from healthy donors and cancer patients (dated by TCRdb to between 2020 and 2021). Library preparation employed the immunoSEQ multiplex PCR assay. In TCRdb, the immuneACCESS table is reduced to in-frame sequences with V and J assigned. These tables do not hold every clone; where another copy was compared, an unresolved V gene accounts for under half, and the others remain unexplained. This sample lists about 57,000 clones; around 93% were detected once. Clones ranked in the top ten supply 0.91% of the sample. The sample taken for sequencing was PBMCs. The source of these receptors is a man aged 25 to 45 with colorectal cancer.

CDR3 sequence (DNA): TGTGCCAGCAGCACTCAGGGAAACACCATATATTTT. Protein product: CASSTQGNTIYF. This chain connects TRBV7-9 to TRBJ1-3, with no clear D. Germline V gene data show CDR1 as SEHNR and CDR2 as FQNEAQ (reference sequence). The CDR3 runs to 12 residues. Trimming pared 5 bases from V and 4 bases from J, leaving 6 bases between.

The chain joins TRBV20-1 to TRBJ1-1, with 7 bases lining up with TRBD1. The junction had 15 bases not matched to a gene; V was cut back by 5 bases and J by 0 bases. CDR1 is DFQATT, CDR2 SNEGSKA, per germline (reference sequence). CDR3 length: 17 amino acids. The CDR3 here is CSACAPWTGSVNTEAFF. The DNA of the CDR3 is TGCAGTGCTTGTGCTCCCTGGACAGGCTCGGTGAACACTGAAGCTTTCTTT.

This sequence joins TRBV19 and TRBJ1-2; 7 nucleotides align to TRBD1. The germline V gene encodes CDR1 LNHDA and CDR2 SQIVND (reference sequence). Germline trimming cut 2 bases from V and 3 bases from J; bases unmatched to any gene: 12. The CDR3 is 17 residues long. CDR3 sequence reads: CASSISATGLGDYGYTF. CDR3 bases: TGTGCCAGTAGTATATCGGCGACAGGGCTTGGGGACTATGGCTACACCTTC.

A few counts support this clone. The CDR3 region is CASSQVTDRERIQYF. DNA for the CDR3: TGCGCCAGCAGCCAAGTGACTGACAGGGAGCGTATTCAGTACTTC. The gene calls are TRBV4-1 and TRBJ2-4; the match to TRBD1 covers 7 bases. CDR3 length equals 15 residues. Trimming cost V 1 base and J 10 bases; bases outside gene matches: 10. Per the germline V gene, CDR1 is MGHRA and CDR2 is YSYEKL.

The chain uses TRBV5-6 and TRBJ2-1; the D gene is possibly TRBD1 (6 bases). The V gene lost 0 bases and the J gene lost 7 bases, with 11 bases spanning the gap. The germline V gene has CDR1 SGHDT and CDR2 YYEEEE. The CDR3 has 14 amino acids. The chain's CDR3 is CASSLVARGNEQFF. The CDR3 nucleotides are TGTGCCAGCAGCTTGGTAGCTAGGGGGAATGAGCAGTTCTTC.

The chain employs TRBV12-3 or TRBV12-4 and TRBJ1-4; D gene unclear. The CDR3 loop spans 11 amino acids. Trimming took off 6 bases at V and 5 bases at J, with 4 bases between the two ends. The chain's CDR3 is CASRSNEKLFF. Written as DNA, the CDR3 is TGTGCCAGCAGATCAAATGAAAAACTGTTTTTT.

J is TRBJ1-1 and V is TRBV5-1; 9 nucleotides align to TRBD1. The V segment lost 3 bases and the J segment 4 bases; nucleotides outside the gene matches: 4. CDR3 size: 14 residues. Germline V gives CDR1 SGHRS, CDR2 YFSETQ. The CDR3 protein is CASSSTTGGTEAFF. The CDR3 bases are TGCGCCAGCAGCTCGACGACAGGGGGCACTGAAGCTTTCTTT. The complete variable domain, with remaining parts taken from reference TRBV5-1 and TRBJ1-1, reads KAGVTQTPRYLIKTRGQQVTLSCSPISGHRSVSWYQQTPGQGLQFLFEYFSETQRNKGNFPGRFSGRQFSNSRSEMNVSTLELGDSALYLCASSSTTGGTEAFFGQGTRLTVV.

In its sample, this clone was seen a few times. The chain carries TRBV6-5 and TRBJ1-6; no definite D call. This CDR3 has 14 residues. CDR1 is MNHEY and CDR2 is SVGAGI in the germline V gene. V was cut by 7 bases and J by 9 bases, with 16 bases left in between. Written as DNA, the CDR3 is TGTGCCAGCATAGCTGCCCAATTTTCTTCACCCCTCCACTTT. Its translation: CASIAAQFSSPLHF.

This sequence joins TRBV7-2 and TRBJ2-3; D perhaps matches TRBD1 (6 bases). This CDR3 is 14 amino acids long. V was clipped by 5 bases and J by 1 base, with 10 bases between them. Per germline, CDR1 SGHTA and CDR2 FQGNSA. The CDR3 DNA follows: TGTGCCAGCAGCCCAACAGGGCGCACAGATACGCAGTATTTT. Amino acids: CASSPTGRTDTQYF.

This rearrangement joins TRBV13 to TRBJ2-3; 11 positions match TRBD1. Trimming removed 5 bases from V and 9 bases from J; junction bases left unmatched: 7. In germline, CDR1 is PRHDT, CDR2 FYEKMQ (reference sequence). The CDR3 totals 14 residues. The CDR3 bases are TGTGCCAGCAGCCCGGGACAGGGGGTCCAAACGCAGTATTTT. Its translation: CASSPGQGVQTQYF.

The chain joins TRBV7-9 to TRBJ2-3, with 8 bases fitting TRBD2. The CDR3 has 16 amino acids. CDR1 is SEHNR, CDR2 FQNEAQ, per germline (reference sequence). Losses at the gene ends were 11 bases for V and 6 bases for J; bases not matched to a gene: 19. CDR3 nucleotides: TGTGCCGCCACCCCCCCGGGCGGGGGGCACCCCGATACGCAGTATTTT. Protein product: CAATPPGGGHPDTQYF.

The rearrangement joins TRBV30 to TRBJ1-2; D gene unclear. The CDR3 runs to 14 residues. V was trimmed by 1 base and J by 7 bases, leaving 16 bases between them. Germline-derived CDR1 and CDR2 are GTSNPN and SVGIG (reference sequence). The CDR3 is CAWSGPTVLVGYTF. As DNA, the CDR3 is TGTGCCTGGAGTGGTCCGACGGTCCTTGTTGGCTACACCTTC.

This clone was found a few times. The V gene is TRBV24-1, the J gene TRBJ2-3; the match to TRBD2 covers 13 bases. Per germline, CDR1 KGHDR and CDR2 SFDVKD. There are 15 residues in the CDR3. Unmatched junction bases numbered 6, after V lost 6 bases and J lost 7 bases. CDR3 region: CATSQTSGGPNTQYF. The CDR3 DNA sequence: TGTGCCACCAGTCAGACTAGCGGGGGGCCTAATACGCAGTATTTT.

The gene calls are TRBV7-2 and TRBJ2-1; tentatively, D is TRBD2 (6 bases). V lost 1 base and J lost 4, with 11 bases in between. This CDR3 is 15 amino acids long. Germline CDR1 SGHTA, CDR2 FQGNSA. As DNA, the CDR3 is TGTGCCAGCAGCTTAGATGGGACTCAGTACAATGAGCAGTTCTTC. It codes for CASSLDGTQYNEQFF.

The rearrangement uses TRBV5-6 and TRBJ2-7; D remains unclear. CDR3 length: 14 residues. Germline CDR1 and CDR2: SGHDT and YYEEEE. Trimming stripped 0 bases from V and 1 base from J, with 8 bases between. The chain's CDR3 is CASSLGPQSYEQYV. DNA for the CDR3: TGTGCCAGCAGCTTGGGACCTCAATCCTACGAGCAGTACGTC.

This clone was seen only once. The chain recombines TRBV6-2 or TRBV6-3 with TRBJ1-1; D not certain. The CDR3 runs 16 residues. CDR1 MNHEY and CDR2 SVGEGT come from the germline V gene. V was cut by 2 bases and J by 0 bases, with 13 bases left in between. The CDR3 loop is CASSYGSEFMNTEAFF. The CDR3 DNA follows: TGTGCCAGCAGTTACGGGTCAGAGTTCATGAACACTGAAGCTTTCTTT.

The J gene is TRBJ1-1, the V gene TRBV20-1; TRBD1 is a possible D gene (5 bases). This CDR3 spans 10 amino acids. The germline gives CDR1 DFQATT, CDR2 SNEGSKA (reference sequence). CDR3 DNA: TGCACCACCGGGGGGACTGAAGCTTTCTTT. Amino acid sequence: CTTGGTEAFF.

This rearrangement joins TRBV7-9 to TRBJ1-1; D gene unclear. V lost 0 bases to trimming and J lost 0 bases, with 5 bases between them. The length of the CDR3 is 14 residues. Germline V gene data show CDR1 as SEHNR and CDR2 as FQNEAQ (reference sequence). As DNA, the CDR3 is TGTGCCAGCAGCTTAGCAGGGTTGAACACTGAAGCTTTCTTT. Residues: CASSLAGLNTEAFF. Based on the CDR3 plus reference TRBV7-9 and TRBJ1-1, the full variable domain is DTGVSQNPRHKITKRGQNVTFRCDPISEHNRLYWYRQTLGQGPEFLTYFQNEAQLEKSRLLSDRFSAERPKGSFSTLEIQRTEQGDSAMYLCASSLAGLNTEAFFGQGTRLTVV.

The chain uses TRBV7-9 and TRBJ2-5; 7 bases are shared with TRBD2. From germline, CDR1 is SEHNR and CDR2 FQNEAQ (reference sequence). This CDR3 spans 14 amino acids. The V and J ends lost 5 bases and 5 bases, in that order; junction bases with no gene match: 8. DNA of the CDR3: TGTGCCAGCAGCCTTGGACTAGACGGGGAGACCCAGTACTTC. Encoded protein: CASSLGLDGETQYF.